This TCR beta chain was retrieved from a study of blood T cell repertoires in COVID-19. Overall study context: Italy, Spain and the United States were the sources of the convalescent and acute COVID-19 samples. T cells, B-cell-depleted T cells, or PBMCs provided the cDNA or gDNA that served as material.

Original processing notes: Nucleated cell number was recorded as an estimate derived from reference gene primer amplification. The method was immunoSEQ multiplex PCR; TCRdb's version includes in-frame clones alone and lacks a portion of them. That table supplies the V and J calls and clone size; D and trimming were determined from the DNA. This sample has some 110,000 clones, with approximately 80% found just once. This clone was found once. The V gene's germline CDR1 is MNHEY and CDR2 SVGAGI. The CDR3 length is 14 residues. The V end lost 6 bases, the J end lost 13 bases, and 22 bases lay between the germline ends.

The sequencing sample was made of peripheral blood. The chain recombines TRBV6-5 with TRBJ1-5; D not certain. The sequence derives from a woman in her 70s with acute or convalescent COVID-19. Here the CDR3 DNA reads TGTGCCAGCAGGCGCTGGTCCACAGATATTGAACAGCATTTT. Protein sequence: CASRRWSTDIEQHF.